These T cell receptor beta chains were read from a single sample in a study of human versus mouse CDR3 diversity and MHC coevolution. Sequencing used immunoSEQ multiplex PCR; TCRdb keeps in-frame clones, though not all of them. The data contain tens of thousands of clones, about 93% of them singletons. The sample was naive CD4+ T cells from blood. The receptors were sampled from a person between 25 and 70 years old in good health. CDR3s include the opening cysteine and the closing phenylalanine or tryptophan. The order of the fields is V gene, D gene, clone size, J gene, CDR3 DNA, CDR3 protein. D genes are given only for firm matches. Clone size is not always given. Where it is, it says once, few, many or a class for expanded clones.

>TRBV6-4|.|.|TRBJ2-2
TGTGCCAGCAGTGCCCTTTACACCGGGGAGCTGTTTTTT
CASSALYTGELFF
>TRBV7-9|.|once|TRBJ2-2
TGTGCCAGCAGCTTATTTGGACAGAACACCGGGGAGCTGTTTTTT
CASSLFGQNTGELFF
>TRBV20-1|.|few|TRBJ2-7
TGCAGTGCTACCCGACCGGGGGAGCAGTACTTC
CSATRPGEQYF
>TRBV6-8|.|.|TRBJ2-3
TGTGCCAGCAGTTCCCCTGTAACGGGGGACCGAAATACGCAGTATTTT
CASSSPVTGDRNTQYF
>TRBV25-1|TRBD1|.|TRBJ1-2
TGTGCCAGCAGGGGACAGGGGGGACGTGGCTACACCTTC
CASRGQGGRGYTF
>TRBV18|TRBD1|once|TRBJ1-5
TGTGCCAGCTCACCTGAGGGGGCTAGGCAGCCCCAGCATTTT
CASSPEGARQPQHF
>TRBV5-5|.|.|TRBJ2-2
TGTGCCAGCACCCCCCCGGCGGGAATAAGCCTCGGGGAGCTGTTTTTT
CASTPPAGISLGELFF
>TRBV9|TRBD2|.|TRBJ2-7
TGTGCCAGCAGCGTAGATGCCCCTCCCCACCCGGGACTAGCGGGGGGGTCGGGCTACGAGCAGTACTTC
CASSVDAPPHPGLAGGSGYEQYF
>TRBV7-3|.|.|TRBJ1-1
TGTGCCAGCAGCCGACAGGCCAACACTGAAGCTTTCTTT
CASSRQANTEAFF
>TRBV11-2|.|.|TRBJ2-5
TGTGCCAGCAGCTCGCGGGAGACCCAGTACTTC
CASSSRETQYF
>TRBV20-1|TRBD1|.|TRBJ1-2
TGCAGTGCGCCGACAGGGAACGGCTACACCTTC
CSAPTGNGYTF
>TRBV5-1|.|.|TRBJ1-1
TGCGCCAGCAGCTTGGCCCAGAACCAAGCTTTCTTT
CASSLAQNQAFF
>TRBV28|.|.|TRBJ1-1
TGTGCCAGCAGCTCCTCGAGGGAGACTGAAGCTTTCTTT
CASSSSRETEAFF
>TRBV14|TRBD1|once|TRBJ1-2
TGTGCCAGCAGCCGGATCAGGGGGAGCTACACCTTC
CASSRIRGSYTF
>TRBV7-2|.|.|TRBJ2-7
TGTGCCAGCAGCTTAGCGTTAGGGGGTTCAGGGTACGAGCAGTACTTC
CASSLALGGSGYEQYF
>TRBV9|TRBD2|.|TRBJ2-5
TGTGCCAGCAGCCCCGGGAAGCGGGGGAGCCAAGAGACCCAGTACTTC
CASSPGKRGSQETQYF
>TRBV19|.|.|TRBJ1-1
TGTGCCAGTAGTATTGGGCGCTTGAGGGCGGGGAACACTGAAGCTTTCTTT
CASSIGRLRAGNTEAFF
>TRBV30|TRBD1|.|TRBJ2-7
TGTGCCTGGAAGGGACAGGGAAGCTCCTACGAGCAGTACTTC
CAWKGQGSSYEQYF
>TRBV7-2|.|.|TRBJ2-7
TGTGCCAGCAGCTGGGGGGGCAGTGTCAACGAGCAGTACTTC
CASSWGGSVNEQYF
>TRBV28|TRBD1|few|TRBJ1-4
TGTGCCAGCAGTTTCCAGGGGGCCGAAAAACTGTTTTTT
CASSFQGAEKLFF
>TRBV7-6|.|.|TRBJ1-4
TGTGCCAGCAGCTTAATGCGGACCGGGACATTGACTGAAAAACTGTTTTTT
CASSLMRTGTLTEKLFF
>TRBV19|.|.|TRBJ2-3
TGTGCCAGTACTTCTGAAAGCCATACGCATACGCAGTATTTT
CASTSESHTHTQYF